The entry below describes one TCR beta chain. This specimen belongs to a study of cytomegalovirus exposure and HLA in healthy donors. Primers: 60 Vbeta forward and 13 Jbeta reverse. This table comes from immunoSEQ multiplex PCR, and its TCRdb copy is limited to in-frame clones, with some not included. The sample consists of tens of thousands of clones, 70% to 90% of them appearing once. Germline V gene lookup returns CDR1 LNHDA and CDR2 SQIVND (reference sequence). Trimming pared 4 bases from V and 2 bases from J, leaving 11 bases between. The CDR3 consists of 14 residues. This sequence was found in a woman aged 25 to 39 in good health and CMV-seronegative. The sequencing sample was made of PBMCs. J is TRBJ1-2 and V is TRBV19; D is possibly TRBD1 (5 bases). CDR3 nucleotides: TGTGCCAGTAGTACCCTGACAGAGAACTATGGCTACACCTTC. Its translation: CASSTLTENYGYTF. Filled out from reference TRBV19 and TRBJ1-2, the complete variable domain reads DGGITQSPKYLFRKEGQNVTLSCEQNLNHDAMYWYRQDPGQGLRLIYYSQIVNDFQKGDIAEGYSVSREKKESFPLTVTSAQKNPTAFYLCASSTLTENYGYTFGSGTRLTVV.